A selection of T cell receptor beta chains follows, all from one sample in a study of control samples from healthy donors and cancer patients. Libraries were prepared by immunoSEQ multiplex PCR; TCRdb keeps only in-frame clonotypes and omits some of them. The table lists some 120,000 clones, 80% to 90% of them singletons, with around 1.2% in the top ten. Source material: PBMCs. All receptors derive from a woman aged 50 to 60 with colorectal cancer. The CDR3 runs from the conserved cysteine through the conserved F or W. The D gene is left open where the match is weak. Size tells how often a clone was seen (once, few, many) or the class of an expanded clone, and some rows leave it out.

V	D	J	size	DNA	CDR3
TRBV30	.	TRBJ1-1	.	TGTGCCTGGAGTGTAGAACGGGTGGACACTGAAGCTTTCTTT	CAWSVERVDTEAFF
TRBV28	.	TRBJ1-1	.	TGTGCCAGCAGCCGATATGTGGGGGAGGTCACGCTCGACATTGAAGCTTTCTTT	CASSRYVGEVTLDIEAFF
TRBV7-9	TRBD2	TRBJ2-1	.	TGTGCCAGTTGCTCCCTAGCGGTGGAGGGAGGCGAGCAGTTCTTC	CASCSLAVEGGEQFF
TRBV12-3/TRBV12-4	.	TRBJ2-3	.	TGTGCCAGCAAGGGCACCGTCACAGATACGCAGTATTTT	CASKGTVTDTQYF
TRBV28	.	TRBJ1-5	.	TGTGCCAGCAACGAGGAGGGTTGGAATCAGCCCCAGCATTTT	CASNEEGWNQPQHF
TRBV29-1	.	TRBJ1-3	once	TGCAGCGTTCGGACTCCGAGCTCTGGAAACACCATATATTTT	CSVRTPSSGNTIYF
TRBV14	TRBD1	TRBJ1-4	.	TGTGCCAGCAGCCAAGAGTATCTGGGAGGGGGCACTGAAAAACTGTTTTTT	CASSQEYLGGGTEKLFF
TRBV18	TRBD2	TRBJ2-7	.	TGTGCCAGCTCACCATACCGGCTAGCGGGAGTCTACGACGAGCAGTACTTC	CASSPYRLAGVYDEQYF
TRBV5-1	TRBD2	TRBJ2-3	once	TGCGCCAGCACGCCCTTTGGGTCCCGGGGGGGCACAGATACGCAGTATTTT	CASTPFGSRGGTDTQYF
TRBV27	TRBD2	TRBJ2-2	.	TGTGCCAGCAGTTTATCTCTAGCGGGAGTCACCGGGGAGCTGTTTTTT	CASSLSLAGVTGELFF
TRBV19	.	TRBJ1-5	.	TGTGCCAGTAGTGAAGGGGGAGAGTATCAGCCCCAGCATTTT	CASSEGGEYQPQHF
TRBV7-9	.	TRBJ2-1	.	TGTGCCAGCAGCTTAGGTCTGGGTTGGGAGCAGTTCTTC	CASSLGLGWEQFF
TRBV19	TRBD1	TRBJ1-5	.	TGTGCCAGTTCCGGGACAGCGGTCCAGCCCCAGCATTTT	CASSGTAVQPQHF
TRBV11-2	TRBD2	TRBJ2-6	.	TGTGCCAGCAGGCGTTTAAGCGGGACCTCTGGGGCCAACGTCCTGACTTTC	CASRRLSGTSGANVLTF
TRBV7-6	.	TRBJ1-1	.	TGTGCCAGCAGCTTAGTGGTAGGGCAGACTGAAGCTTTCTTT	CASSLVVGQTEAFF
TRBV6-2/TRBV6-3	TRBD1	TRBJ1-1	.	TGTGCCAGCAGTTTCGACAGGGACACTGAAGCTTTCTTT	CASSFDRDTEAFF
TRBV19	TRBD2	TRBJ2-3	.	TGTGCCAGTAGTGGTGGACTAGCGGGAGGGCACCCTAGCACAGATACGCAGTATTTT	CASSGGLAGGHPSTDTQYF
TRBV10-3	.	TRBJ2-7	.	TGTGCCACTACACACGGGCTCGGCAACGAGCAGTACTTC	CATTHGLGNEQYF
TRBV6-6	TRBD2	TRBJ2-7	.	TGTGCCAGCAGTACCTGGAGGGCAGGGCGGGGGGACGAGCAGTACTTC	CASSTWRAGRGDEQYF
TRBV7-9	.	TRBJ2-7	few	TGTGCCAGCAGCTTAGGGTCCTACGAGCAGTACTTC	CASSLGSYEQYF
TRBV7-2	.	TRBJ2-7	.	TGTGCCAGCAGCTTAGGCCGGGGAACCTACGAGCAGTACTTC	CASSLGRGTYEQYF
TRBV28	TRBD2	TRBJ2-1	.	TGTGCCAGCAAGACACCTAGTAACTATCTAGCGGGAGTCGAAGACTCCTACAATGAGCAGTTCTTC	CASKTPSNYLAGVEDSYNEQFF
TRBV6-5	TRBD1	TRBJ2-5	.	TGTGCCAGCAGTTACGGGACAGATCAAGAGACCCAGTACTTC	CASSYGTDQETQYF
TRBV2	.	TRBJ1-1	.	TGTGCCAGCAGTACTCAGGGTGAAGCTTTCTTT	CASSTQGEAFF
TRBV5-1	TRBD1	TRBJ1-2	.	TGCGCCAGCAGCTTGGTGACAGGGGGCGCAAAATACCTTAGTGGCTACACCTTC	CASSLVTGGAKYLSGYTF
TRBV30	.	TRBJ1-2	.	TGTGCCTGGAGTAGGGTGGGCTATGGCTACACCTTC	CAWSRVGYGYTF
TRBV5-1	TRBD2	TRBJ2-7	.	TGCGCCAGCAGCTTGTGGGTTGGGACTAGCGGGGACGAGCAGTACTTC	CASSLWVGTSGDEQYF
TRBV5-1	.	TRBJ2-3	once	TGCGCCAGCAGCTTGGCTCCAGGGGTCTCAGATACGCAGTATTTT	CASSLAPGVSDTQYF